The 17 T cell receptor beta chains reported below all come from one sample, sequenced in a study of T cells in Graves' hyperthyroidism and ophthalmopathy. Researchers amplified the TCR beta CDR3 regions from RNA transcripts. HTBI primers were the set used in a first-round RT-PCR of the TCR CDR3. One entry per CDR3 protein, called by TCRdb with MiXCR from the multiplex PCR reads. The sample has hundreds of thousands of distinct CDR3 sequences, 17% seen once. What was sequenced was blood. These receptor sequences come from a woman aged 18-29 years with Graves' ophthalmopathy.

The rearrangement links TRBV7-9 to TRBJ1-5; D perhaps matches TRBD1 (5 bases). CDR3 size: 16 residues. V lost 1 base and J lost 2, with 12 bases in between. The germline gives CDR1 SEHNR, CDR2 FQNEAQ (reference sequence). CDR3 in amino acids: CASSLGGVRGNQPQHF. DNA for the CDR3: TGTGCCAGCAGCTTAGGAGGGGTTAGGGGCAATCAGCCCCAGCATTTT.

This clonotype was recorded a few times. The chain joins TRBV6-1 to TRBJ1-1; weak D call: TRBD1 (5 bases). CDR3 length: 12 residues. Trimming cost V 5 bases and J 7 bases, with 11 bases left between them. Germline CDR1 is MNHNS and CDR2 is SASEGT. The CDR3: CASSRQGDEAFF. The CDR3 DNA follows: TGTGCCAGCAGTCGGCAGGGAGATGAAGCTTTCTTT.

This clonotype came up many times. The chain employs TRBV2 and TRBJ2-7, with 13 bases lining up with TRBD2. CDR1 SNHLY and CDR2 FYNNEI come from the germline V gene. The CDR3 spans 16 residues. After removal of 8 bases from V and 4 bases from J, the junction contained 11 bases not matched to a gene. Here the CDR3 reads CASGTSGTPGAYEQYF. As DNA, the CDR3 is TGTGCCAGCGGGACTAGCGGGACCCCGGGGGCGTACGAGCAGTACTTC.

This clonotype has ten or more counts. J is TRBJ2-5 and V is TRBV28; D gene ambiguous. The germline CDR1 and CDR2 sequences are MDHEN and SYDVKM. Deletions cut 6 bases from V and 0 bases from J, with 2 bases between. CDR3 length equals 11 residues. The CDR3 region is CASRDQETQYF. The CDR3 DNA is TGTGCCAGCAGGGACCAAGAGACCCAGTACTTC.

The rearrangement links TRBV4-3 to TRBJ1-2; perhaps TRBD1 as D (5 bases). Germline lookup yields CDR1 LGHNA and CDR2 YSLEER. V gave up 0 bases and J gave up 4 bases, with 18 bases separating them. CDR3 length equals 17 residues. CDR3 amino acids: CASSQEGSGREGYGYTF. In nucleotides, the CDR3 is TGCGCCAGCAGCCAAGAGGGATCAGGGAGGGAAGGCTATGGCTACACCTTC.

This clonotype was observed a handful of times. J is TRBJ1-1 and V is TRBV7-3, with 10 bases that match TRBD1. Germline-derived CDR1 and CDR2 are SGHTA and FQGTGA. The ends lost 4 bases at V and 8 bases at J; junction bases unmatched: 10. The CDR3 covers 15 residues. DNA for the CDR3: TGTGCCAGCAGCTCACGACAGGGGGCGAGGGTCGAAGCTTTCTTT. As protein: CASSSRQGARVEAFF.

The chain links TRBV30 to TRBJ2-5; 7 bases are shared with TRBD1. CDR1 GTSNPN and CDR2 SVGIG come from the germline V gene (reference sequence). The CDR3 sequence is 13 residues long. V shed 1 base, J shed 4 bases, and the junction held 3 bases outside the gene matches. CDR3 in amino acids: CAWSEGARETQYF. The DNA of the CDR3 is TGTGCCTGGAGTGAGGGGGCGCGAGAGACCCAGTACTTC. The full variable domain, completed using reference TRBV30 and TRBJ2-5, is SQTIHQWPATLVQPVGSPLSLECTVEGTSNPNLYWYRQAAGRGLQLLFYSVGIGQISSEVPQNLSASRPQDRQFILSSKKLLLSDSGFYLCAWSEGARETQYFGPGTRLLVL.

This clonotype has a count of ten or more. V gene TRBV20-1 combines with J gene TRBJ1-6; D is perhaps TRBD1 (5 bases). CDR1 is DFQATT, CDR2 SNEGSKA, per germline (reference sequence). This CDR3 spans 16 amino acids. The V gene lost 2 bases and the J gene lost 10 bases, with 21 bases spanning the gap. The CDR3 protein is CSARLYPGTPGSPLHF. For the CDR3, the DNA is TGCAGTGCTAGACTTTACCCCGGGACTCCGGGATCACCCCTCCACTTT.

CDR3 bases: TGTGCCAGCAGCATTGACTCTCCCTACGAGCAGTTCTTC. The encoded protein is CASSIDSPYEQFF. The V gene is TRBV7-2, the J gene TRBJ2-7; D gene uncertain. With the DNA end fitting TRBJ2-1 better, the J assignment may be wrong. CDR1 and CDR2 from the germline V gene are SGHTA and FQGNSA. CDR3 length: 13 residues.

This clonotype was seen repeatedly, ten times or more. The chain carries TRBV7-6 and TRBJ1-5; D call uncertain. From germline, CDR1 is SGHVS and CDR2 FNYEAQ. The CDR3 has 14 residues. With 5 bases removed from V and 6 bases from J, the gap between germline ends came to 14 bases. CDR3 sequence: CASSRGDPGQPQHF. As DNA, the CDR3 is TGTGCCAGCAGCCGAGGAGACCCAGGTCAGCCCCAGCATTTT.

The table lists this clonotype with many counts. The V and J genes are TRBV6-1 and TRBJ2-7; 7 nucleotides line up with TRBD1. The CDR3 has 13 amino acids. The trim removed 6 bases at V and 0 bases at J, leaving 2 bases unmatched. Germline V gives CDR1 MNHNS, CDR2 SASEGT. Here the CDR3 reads CASSGDSSYEQYF. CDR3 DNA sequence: TGTGCCAGCAGCGGGGACAGCTCCTACGAGCAGTACTTC.

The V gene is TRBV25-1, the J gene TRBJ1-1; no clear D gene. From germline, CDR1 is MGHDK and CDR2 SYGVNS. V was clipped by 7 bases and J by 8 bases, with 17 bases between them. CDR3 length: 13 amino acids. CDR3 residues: CASNGAGPTEAFF. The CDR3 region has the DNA TGTGCCAGCAATGGAGCAGGCCCTACCGAAGCTTTCTTT. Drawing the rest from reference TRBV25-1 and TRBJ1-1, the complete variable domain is EADIYQTPRYLVIGTGKKITLECSQTMGHDKMYWYQQDPGMELHLIHYSYGVNSTEKGDLSSESTVSRIRTEHFPLTLESARPSHTSQYLCASNGAGPTEAFFGQGTRLTVV.

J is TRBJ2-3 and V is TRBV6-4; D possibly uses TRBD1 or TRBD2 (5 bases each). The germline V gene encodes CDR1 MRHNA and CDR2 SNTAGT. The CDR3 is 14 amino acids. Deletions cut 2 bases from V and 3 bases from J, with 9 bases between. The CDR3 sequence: CASSDRGDTDTQYF. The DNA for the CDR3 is TGTGCCAGCAGTGACAGAGGGGATACAGATACGCAGTATTTT.

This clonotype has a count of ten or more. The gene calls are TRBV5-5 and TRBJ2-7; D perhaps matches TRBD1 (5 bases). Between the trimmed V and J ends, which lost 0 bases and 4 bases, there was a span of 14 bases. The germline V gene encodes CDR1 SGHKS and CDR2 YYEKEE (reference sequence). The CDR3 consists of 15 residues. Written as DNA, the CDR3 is TGTGCCAGCAGCTTGGATTGGGGCGAGGCGTACGAGCAGTACTTC. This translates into CASSLDWGEAYEQYF.

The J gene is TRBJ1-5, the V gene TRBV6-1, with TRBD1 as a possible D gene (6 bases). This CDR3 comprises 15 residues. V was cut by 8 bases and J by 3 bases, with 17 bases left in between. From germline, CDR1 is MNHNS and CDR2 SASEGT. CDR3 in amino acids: CASFVGGGINQPQHF. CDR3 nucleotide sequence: TGTGCCAGCTTTGTTGGCGGGGGCATCAATCAGCCCCAGCATTTT.

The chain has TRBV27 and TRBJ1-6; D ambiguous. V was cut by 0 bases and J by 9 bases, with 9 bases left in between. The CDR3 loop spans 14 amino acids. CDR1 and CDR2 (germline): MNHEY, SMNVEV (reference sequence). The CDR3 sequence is CASSLSVAGSPLHF. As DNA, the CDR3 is TGTGCCAGCAGTTTATCGGTCGCGGGTTCACCCCTCCACTTT.

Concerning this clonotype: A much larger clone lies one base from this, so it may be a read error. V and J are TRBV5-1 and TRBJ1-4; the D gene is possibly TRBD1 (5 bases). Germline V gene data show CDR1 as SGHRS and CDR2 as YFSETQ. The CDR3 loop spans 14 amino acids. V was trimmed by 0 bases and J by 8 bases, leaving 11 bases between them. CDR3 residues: CASSLGGWSEKLFF. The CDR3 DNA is TGCGCCAGCAGCTTGGGGGGGTGGTCGGAAAAACTGTTTTTT. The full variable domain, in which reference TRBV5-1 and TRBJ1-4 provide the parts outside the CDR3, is KAGVTQTPRYLIKTRGQQVTLSCSPISGHRSVSWYQQTPGQGLQFLFEYFSETQRNKGNFPGRFSGRQFSNSRSEMNVSTLELGDSALYLCASSLGGWSEKLFFGSGTQLSVL.